The T cell receptor beta chain under discussion was sequenced for a study of control samples from healthy donors and cancer patients. The count of this clone is one. The CDR3 is 13 amino acids. Germline assignment: CDR1 SGHVS and CDR2 FQNEAQ. V lost 5 bases and J lost 6, with 10 bases in between. Libraries were prepared by immunoSEQ multiplex PCR; TCRdb keeps only in-frame clonotypes and omits some of them. Of 80,000 or so clones in the sample, 85% to 95% were seen once. The V and J genes are TRBV7-8 and TRBJ2-2; unclear D gene. The sample comprised blood. The receptor was derived from a woman aged 55-69 years in good health. The CDR3 protein is CASSHNGAGELFF. DNA for the CDR3: TGTGCCAGCAGCCATAACGGCGCCGGGGAGCTGTTTTTT. The entire variable domain, with the rest obtained from reference TRBV7-8 and TRBJ2-2, is as follows: GAGVSQSPRYKVAKRGQDVALRCDPISGHVSLFWYQQALGQGPEFLTYFQNEAQLDKSGLPSDRFFAERPEGSVSTLKIQRTQQEDSAVYLCASSHNGAGELFFGEGSRLTVL.